Listed here are 5 T cell receptor beta chains from one sample, sequenced in a study of T cell repertoires in cytomegalovirus infection. TCRdb analysed the reads with MiXCR anew, one entry per CDR3 protein. The table records about 890,000 distinct CDR3 sequences, approximately 31% of them present only once. Their recognized antigens are unknown. The specimen was cultured CD8+ T cells from PBMCs, collected from culture after CMV antigen stimulation. These receptors all stem from a human donor in good health (CMV status not recorded). Some clones in this sample may be carry-over from other donors' samples.

In its sample, this clonotype was seen a few times. The CDR3 reads CASSYGGGAADTQYF. The CDR3 DNA sequence: TGTGCCAGCAGTTACGGCGGGGGGGCCGCAGATACGCAGTATTTT. V gene TRBV6-5 combines with J gene TRBJ2-3; TRBD2 matches 9 bases. Germline CDR1 is MNHEY and CDR2 is SVGAGI. J was trimmed by 4 bases and V by 2 bases; bases with no gene match: 4. The CDR3 loop spans 15 amino acids.

V is TRBV27 and J is TRBJ2-3, with D tentatively TRBD2 (7 bases). Germline loops: CDR1 MNHEY, CDR2 SMNVEV (reference sequence). The CDR3 has 19 amino acids. The V end lost 3 bases, the J end lost 4 bases, and 26 bases lay between the germline ends. The CDR3 is CASSFRFLRGAHSPDTQYF. The CDR3 DNA reads as TGTGCCAGCAGTTTTAGGTTTTTACGGGGGGCGCATTCGCCAGATACGCAGTATTTT.

The rearrangement uses TRBV6-1 and TRBJ2-3; the match to TRBD2 covers 7 bases. The CDR3 spans 14 residues. V dropped 4 bases and J dropped 1; count of bases not matched to a gene: 2. Germline assignment: CDR1 MNHNS and CDR2 SASEGT. For the CDR3, the DNA is TGTGCCAGCAGTGGGGGGGGTGGCACAGATACGCAGTATTTT. Translated, it gives CASSGGGGTDTQYF.

V is TRBV27 and J is TRBJ1-5, with TRBD1 matching over 8 bases. This CDR3 has 13 amino acids. Germline CDR1 MNHEY, CDR2 SMNVEV (reference sequence). Trimming at V came to 6 bases and at J to 7 bases, leaving 5 bases not matched to a gene. The CDR3 protein is CASSGQGWQPQHF. The CDR3 DNA sequence: TGTGCCAGCAGCGGACAGGGTTGGCAGCCCCAGCATTTT.

The V call is TRBV28, the J call TRBJ2-3; 9 bases agree with TRBD1. The CDR3 totals 18 residues. V was clipped by 3 bases and J by 0 bases; unmatched bases: 10. Germline CDR1 is MDHEN and CDR2 is SYDVKM. The CDR3 region is CASSFFPPGQGSTDTQYF. Here the CDR3 DNA reads TGTGCCAGCAGTTTCTTCCCCCCGGGACAGGGAAGCACAGATACGCAGTATTTT. Full variable domain (remainder filled in from reference TRBV28 and TRBJ2-3): DVKVTQSSRYLVKRTGEKVFLECVQDMDHENMFWYRQDPGLGLRLIYFSYDVKMKEKGDIPEGYSVSREKKERFSLILESASTNQTSMYLCASSFFPPGQGSTDTQYFGPGTRLTVL.